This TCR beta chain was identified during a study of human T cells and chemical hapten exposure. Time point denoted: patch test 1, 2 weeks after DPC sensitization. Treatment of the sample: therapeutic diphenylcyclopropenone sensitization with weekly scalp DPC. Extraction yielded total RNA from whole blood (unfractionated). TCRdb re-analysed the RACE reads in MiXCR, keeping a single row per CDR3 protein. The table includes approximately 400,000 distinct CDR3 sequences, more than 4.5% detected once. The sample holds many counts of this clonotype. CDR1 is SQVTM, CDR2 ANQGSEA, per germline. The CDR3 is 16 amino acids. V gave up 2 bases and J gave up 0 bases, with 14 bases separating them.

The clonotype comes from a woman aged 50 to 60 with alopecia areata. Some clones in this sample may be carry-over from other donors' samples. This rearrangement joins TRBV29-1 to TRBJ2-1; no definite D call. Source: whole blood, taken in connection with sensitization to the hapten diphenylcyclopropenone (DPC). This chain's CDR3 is CSVESPSRSSYNEQFF. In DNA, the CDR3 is TGCAGCGTTGAAAGTCCCTCCCGGAGCTCCTACAATGAGCAGTTCTTC.